The clone carrying this T cell receptor beta chain came up many times. What it binds is unknown. This specimen comes from a study of CD8 T cells in ankylosing spondylitis. Trimming pared 3 bases from V and 8 bases from J, leaving 11 bases between. The germline gives CDR1 WSHSY, CDR2 SAAADI. The CDR3 loop spans 13 amino acids. Libraries of TCR beta came from quantitative 5'-RACE with molecular barcodes. Each CDR3 protein gets one entry after TCRdb re-called the 5' RACE reads with MiXCR. The sample yields approximately 69,000 distinct CDR3 sequences, approximately 5% seen once. Study-wide points: Ankylosing spondylitis blood appeared to carry a characteristic TCR beta motif of roughly 8 highly homologous variants. Disease-linked clones displayed a CD8+ phenotype and appeared relatively rarely in peripheral blood. It was reported that disease-linked clones were significantly enriched in matched ankylosing spondylitis synovial fluid.

The V gene is TRBV10-2, the J gene TRBJ2-1; D gene ambiguous. This sequence originates from a male donor with ankylosing spondylitis or in good health (not recorded which). The sequencing sample was made of blood, either unsorted or a sorted T cell fraction (not recorded which). The DNA for the CDR3 is TGCGCCAGCAGTGACCCCAGCAGCGATGAGCAGTTCTTC. Translated: CASSDPSSDEQFF.